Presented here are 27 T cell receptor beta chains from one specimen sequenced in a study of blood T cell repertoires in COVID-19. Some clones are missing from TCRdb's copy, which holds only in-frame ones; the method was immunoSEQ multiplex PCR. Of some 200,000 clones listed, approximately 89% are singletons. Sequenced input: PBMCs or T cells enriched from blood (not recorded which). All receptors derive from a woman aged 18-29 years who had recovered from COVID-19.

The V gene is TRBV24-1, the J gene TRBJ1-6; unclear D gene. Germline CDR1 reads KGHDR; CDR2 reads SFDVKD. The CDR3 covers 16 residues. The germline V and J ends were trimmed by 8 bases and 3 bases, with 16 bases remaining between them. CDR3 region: CATTLTLLLYNSPLHF. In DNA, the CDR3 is TGTGCCACCACCCTGACACTCTTACTCTATAATTCACCCCTCCACTTT.

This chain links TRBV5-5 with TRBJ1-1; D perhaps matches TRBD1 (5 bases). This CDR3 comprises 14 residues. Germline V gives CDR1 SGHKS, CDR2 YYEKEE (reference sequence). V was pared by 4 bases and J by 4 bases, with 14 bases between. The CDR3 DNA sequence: TGTGCCAGCAGCACCTCTAGGGGTCTCACTGAAGCTTTCTTT. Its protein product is CASSTSRGLTEAFF.

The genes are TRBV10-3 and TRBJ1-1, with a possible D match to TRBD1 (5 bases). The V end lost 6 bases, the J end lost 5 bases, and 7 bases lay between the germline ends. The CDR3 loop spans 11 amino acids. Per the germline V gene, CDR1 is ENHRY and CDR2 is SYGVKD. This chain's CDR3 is CAIRGGTEAFF. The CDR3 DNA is TGTGCCATCAGGGGGGGGACTGAAGCTTTCTTT.

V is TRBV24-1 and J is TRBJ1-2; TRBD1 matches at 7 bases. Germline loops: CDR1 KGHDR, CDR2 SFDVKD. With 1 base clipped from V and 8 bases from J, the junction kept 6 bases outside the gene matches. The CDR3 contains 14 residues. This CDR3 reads CATSDFCRQGGYTF. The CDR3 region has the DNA TGTGCCACCAGTGATTTTTGTCGACAGGGAGGCTACACCTTC.

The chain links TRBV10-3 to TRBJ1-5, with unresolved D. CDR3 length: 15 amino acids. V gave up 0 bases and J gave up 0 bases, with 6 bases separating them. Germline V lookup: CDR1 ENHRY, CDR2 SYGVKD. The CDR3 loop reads CAISESALSNQPQHF. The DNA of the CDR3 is TGTGCCATCAGTGAGTCGGCTCTTAGCAATCAGCCCCAGCATTTT.

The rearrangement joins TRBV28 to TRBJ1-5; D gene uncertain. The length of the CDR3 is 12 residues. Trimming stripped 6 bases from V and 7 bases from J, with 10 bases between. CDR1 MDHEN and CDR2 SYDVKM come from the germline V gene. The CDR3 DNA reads TGTGCCAGCAGGGCACCTTGGCAGCCCCAGCATTTT. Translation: CASRAPWQPQHF.

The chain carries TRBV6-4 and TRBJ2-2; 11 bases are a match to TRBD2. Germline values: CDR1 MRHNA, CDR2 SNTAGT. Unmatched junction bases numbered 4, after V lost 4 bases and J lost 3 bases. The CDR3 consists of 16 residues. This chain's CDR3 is CASSGQTSGDTGELFF. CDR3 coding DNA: TGTGCCAGCAGTGGACAGACTAGCGGGGACACCGGGGAGCTGTTTTTT.

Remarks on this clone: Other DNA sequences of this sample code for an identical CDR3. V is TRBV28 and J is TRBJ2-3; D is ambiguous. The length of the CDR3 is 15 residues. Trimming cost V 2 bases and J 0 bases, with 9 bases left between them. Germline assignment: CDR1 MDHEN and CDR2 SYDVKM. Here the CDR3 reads CASSLRRSSTDTQYF. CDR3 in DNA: TGTGCCAGCAGTTTACGTAGGAGTAGCACAGATACGCAGTATTTT.

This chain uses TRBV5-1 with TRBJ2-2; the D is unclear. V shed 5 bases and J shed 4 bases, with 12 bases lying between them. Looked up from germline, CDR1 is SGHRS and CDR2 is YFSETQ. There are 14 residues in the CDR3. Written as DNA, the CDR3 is TGCGCCAGCAGTCCCTCCTCGAGCACCGGGGAGCTGTTTTTT. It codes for CASSPSSSTGELFF.

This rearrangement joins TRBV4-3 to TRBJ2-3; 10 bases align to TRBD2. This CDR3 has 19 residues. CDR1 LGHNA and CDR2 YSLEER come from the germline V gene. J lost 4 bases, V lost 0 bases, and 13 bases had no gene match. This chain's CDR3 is CASSQDRVRASGSSDTQYF. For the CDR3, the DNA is TGCGCCAGCAGCCAAGATAGAGTGAGGGCTAGCGGGAGTTCAGATACGCAGTATTTT.

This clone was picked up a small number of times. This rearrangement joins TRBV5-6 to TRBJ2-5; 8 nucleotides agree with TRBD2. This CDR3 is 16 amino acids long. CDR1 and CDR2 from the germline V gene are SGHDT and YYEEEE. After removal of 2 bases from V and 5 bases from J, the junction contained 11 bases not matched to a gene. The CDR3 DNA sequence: TGTGCCAGCAGCTTTAGCGGGACTCTAACGTCGGAGACCCAGTACTTC. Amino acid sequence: CASSFSGTLTSETQYF.

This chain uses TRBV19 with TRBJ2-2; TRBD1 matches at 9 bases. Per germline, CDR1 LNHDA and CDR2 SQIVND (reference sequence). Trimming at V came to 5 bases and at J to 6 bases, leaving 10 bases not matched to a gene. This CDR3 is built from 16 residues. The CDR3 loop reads CASSATPGQGPGELFF. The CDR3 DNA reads TGTGCCAGTAGTGCCACTCCGGGACAGGGCCCCGGGGAGCTGTTTTTT.

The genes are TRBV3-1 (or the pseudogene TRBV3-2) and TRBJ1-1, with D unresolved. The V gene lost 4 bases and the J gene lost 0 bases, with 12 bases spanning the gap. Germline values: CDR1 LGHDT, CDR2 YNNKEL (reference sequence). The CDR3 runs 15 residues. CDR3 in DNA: TGTGCCAGCAGCCCCGAGGGTTTAATGAACACTGAAGCTTTCTTT. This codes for CASSPEGLMNTEAFF.

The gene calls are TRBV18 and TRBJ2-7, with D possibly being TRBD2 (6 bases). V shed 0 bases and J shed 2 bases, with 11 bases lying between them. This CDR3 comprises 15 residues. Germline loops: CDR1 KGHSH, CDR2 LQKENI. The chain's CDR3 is CASSPPPGLPYEQYF. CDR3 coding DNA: TGTGCCAGCTCACCACCTCCGGGACTTCCCTACGAGCAGTACTTC.

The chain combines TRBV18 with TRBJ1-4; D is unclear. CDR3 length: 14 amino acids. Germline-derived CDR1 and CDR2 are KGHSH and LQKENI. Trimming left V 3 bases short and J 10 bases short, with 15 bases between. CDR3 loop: CASSPTGEEGKLFF. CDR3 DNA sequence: TGTGCCAGCTCACCCACGGGTGAAGAAGGAAAACTGTTTTTT.

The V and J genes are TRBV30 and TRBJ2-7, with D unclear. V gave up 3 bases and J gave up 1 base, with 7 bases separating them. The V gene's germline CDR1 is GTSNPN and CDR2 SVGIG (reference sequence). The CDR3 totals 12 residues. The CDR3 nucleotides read TGTGCCTGGAGAGCCGAATCCTACGAGCAGTACTTC. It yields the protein CAWRAESYEQYF.

This CDR3 reads CASSLRQFTDTQYF. CDR3 DNA sequence: TGCGCCAGCAGCCTCCGACAGTTCACAGATACGCAGTATTTT. This sequence joins TRBV4-1 and TRBJ2-3, with D perhaps TRBD1 (5 bases). This CDR3 has 14 amino acids. Trimming pared 4 bases from V and 2 bases from J, leaving 10 bases between. Per germline, CDR1 MGHRA and CDR2 YSYEKL.

The CDR3 region has the DNA TGTGCCAGCAGCATCCGGGGGCTAGCGGGAGGAGGCGAGCAGTACTTC. Translation gives CASSIRGLAGGGEQYF. The genes are TRBV11-2 and TRBJ2-7, with 11 bases aligning to TRBD2. Germline trimming cut 5 bases from V and 6 bases from J; bases unmatched to any gene: 12. Germline CDR1 reads SGHAT; CDR2 reads FQNNGV. The CDR3 runs to 16 residues.

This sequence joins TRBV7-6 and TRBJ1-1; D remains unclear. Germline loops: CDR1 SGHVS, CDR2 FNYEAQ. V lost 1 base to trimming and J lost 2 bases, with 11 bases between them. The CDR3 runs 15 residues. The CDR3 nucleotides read TGTGCCAGCAGCTTAGGAGCGGGAGGCAACACTGAAGCTTTCTTT. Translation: CASSLGAGGNTEAFF.

CDR3 loop: CAWSVPAYNEQFF. CDR3 DNA: TGTGCCTGGAGTGTACCGGCCTACAATGAGCAGTTCTTC. The genes are TRBV30 and TRBJ2-1; D call uncertain. Trimming stripped 0 bases from V and 2 bases from J, with 5 bases between. The CDR3 spans 13 residues. From germline, CDR1 is GTSNPN and CDR2 SVGIG (reference sequence).

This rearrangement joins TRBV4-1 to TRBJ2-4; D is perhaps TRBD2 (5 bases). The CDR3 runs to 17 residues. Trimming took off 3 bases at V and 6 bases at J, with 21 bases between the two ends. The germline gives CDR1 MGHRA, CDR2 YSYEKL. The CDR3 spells CASSQKEAMVTPNIQYF. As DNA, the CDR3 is TGCGCCAGCAGCCAGAAGGAGGCGATGGTAACCCCAAACATTCAGTACTTC.

As DNA, the CDR3 is TGTGCCAGCAGTGAGCGGCGGGCTAGCGAGACCTCTGAGCAGTTCTTC. Amino acid sequence: CASSERRASETSEQFF. The genes are TRBV6-1 and TRBJ2-1, with a possible D match to TRBD2 (6 bases). Germline CDR1 and CDR2: MNHNS and SASEGT. The length of the CDR3 is 16 residues. Trimming pared 3 bases from V and 9 bases from J, leaving 21 bases between.

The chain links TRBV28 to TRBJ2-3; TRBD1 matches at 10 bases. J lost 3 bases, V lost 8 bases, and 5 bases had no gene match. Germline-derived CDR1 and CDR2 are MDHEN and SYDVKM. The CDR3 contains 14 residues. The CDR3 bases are TGTGCCAGCGGGGACAGGGGTTGGACAGATACGCAGTATTTT. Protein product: CASGDRGWTDTQYF.

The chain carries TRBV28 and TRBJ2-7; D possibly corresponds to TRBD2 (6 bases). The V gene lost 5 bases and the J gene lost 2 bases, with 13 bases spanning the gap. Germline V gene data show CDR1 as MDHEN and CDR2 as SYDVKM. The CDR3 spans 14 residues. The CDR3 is CASSQIADPYEQYF. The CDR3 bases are TGTGCCAGCAGTCAGATAGCGGACCCCTACGAGCAGTACTTC. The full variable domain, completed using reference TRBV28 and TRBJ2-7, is DVKVTQSSRYLVKRTGEKVFLECVQDMDHENMFWYRQDPGLGLRLIYFSYDVKMKEKGDIPEGYSVSREKKERFSLILESASTNQTSMYLCASSQIADPYEQYFGPGTRLTVT.

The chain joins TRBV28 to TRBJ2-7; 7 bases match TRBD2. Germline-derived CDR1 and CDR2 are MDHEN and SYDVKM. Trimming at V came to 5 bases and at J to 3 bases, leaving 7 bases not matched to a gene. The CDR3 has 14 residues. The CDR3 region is CASSPGGLGYEQYF. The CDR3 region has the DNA TGTGCCAGCAGTCCGGGGGGTTTGGGCTACGAGCAGTACTTC.

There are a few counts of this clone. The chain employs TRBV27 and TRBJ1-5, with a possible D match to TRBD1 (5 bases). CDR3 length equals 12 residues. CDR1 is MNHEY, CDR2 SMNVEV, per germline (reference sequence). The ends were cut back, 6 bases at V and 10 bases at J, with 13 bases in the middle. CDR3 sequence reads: CASRTGGGPQHF. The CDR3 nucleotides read TGTGCCAGCAGAACCGGGGGTGGACCCCAGCATTTT.

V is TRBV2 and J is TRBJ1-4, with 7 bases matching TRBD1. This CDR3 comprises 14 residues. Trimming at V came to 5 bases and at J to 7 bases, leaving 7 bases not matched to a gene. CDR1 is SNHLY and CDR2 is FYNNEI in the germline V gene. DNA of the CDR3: TGTGCCAGCAGTCAAGGGGGCGCGCGTGAAAAACTGTTTTTT. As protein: CASSQGGAREKLFF.